Detailed here is one TCR beta chain. Its antigen remains unknown. The sample comes from a study of T cell responses to AZD1222 COVID-19 vaccine. Study-level points and caveats: Donors were largely white British and mainly female; clonal diversity was possibly underestimated. Baseline seropositivity characterized only 5 or 6 AZD1222 recipients.

Germline V lookup: CDR1 MNHEY, CDR2 SVGAGI. This CDR3 has 14 residues. Trimming pared 6 bases from V and 3 bases from J, leaving 12 bases between. Only in-frame clones appear in the TCRdb table, and some are missing; sequencing was by immunoSEQ multiplex PCR. The sample has under 150,000 clones, under 95% seen once. The sequence derives from an adult in good health. The rearrangement uses TRBV6-5 and TRBJ1-3; D call uncertain. Sequences were derived from peripheral blood, sampled on day 0 of AZD1222 vaccination. In DNA form, the CDR3 reads TGTGCCAGCAGCCTCGTTTACGGTGGAAACACCATATATTTT. Translated: CASSLVYGGNTIYF.